This passage covers 18 T cell receptor beta chains from one sample sequenced in a study of blood T cell repertoires in COVID-19. Libraries were prepared by immunoSEQ multiplex PCR; TCRdb keeps only in-frame clonotypes and omits some of them. The sample has 300,000 to 350,000 clones, more than 70% seen once. Sequenced material: peripheral blood. These receptors were obtained from a woman in her 30s with COVID-19, enrolled during active disease.

The chain's CDR3 is CASSVWTGDGYTF. Written as DNA, the CDR3 is TGTGCCAGCAGCGTTTGGACAGGGGATGGCTACACCTTC. The chain combines TRBV5-6 with TRBJ1-2, with 9 bases fitting TRBD1. The CDR3 runs to 13 residues. V lost 4 bases to trimming and J lost 6 bases; unmatched junction nucleotides: 4. The germline V gene encodes CDR1 SGHDT and CDR2 YYEEEE.

The DNA for the CDR3 is TGTGCCATCAGTGAACTCACCTACTACACGAACACCGGGGAGCTGTTTTTT. Protein sequence: CAISELTYYTNTGELFF. The V and J genes are TRBV10-3 and TRBJ2-2; D ambiguous. The CDR3 length is 17 residues. Germline CDR1 reads ENHRY; CDR2 reads SYGVKD. V shed 3 bases and J shed 0 bases, with 14 bases lying between them.

V usage is TRBV25-1 and J usage is TRBJ1-1; D gene unclear. The CDR3 has 14 amino acids. Germline V gene sequence: CDR1 MGHDK, CDR2 SYGVNS. V dropped 8 bases and J dropped 1 base, with 14 bases sitting between them. The CDR3 spells CASCPPGWNTEAFF. CDR3 DNA: TGTGCCAGCTGTCCCCCGGGTTGGAACACTGAAGCTTTCTTT.

V usage is TRBV6-6 and J usage is TRBJ2-1; the match to TRBD1 covers 8 bases. After removal of 6 bases from V and 4 bases from J, the junction contained 8 bases not matched to a gene. The CDR3 totals 15 residues. Germline loops: CDR1 MNHNY, CDR2 SVGAGI (reference sequence). The CDR3 sequence is CASRDPTGVYNEQFF. CDR3 in DNA: TGTGCCAGCAGGGACCCGACAGGGGTATACAATGAGCAGTTCTTC.

V is TRBV6-2 or TRBV6-3 and J is TRBJ2-7; D possibly corresponds to TRBD2 (6 bases). Germline V CDR1 and CDR2: MNHEY, SVGEGT. This CDR3 contains 14 residues. V lost 6 bases and J 0 bases, leaving 12 bases between the germline ends. The CDR3 DNA is TGTGCCAGCAGCCCACCTAGCGACTCCTACGAGCAGTACGTC. Translation: CASSPPSDSYEQYV.

This clone showed up many times. V usage is TRBV27 and J usage is TRBJ2-7, with 8 bases aligning to TRBD1. CDR3 size: 14 residues. Germline lookup yields CDR1 MNHEY and CDR2 SMNVEV (reference sequence). J was trimmed by 4 bases and V by 2 bases; bases with no gene match: 4. CDR3 coding DNA: TGTGCCAGCAGTTTAAGGACAGGGTATTACGAGCAGTACTTC. The encoded protein is CASSLRTGYYEQYF.

This clone is a singleton in its sample. The J gene is TRBJ2-7, the V gene TRBV5-8; 9 bases are shared with TRBD2. The length of the CDR3 is 17 residues. Trimming cost V 0 bases and J 3 bases; bases outside gene matches: 10. Germline CDR1 SGHTS, CDR2 YDEGEE. The CDR3 DNA is TGTGCCAGCAGCTTGGATTTTGGGCTAGCGGGGAACTACGAGCAGTACGTC. Amino acid sequence: CASSLDFGLAGNYEQYV.

This clone appeared a few times. The genes are TRBV3-1 (or the pseudogene TRBV3-2) and TRBJ1-1; no firm D call. This CDR3 is built from 13 residues. The germline CDR1 and CDR2 sequences are LGHDT and YNNKEL (reference sequence). V was clipped by 4 bases and J by 11 bases, with 17 bases between them. Here the CDR3 reads CASSRSFGGGAFF. Here the CDR3 DNA reads TGTGCCAGCAGCCGATCCTTTGGAGGTGGGGCTTTCTTT.

This clone was picked up one time. The CDR3 reads CASSVRNYGYTF. For the CDR3, the DNA is TGTGCCAGCAGTGTGAGAAACTATGGCTACACCTTC. V gene TRBV2 combines with J gene TRBJ1-2; the D is unclear. V gave up 4 bases and J gave up 2 bases, with 5 bases separating them. Germline CDR1 SNHLY, CDR2 FYNNEI. The CDR3 contains 12 residues.

This chain joins TRBV19 and TRBJ2-6; D is possibly TRBD1 (6 bases). V was cut by 6 bases and J by 2 bases, with 11 bases left in between. The CDR3 totals 15 residues. Germline V gives CDR1 LNHDA, CDR2 SQIVND (reference sequence). DNA for the CDR3: TGTGCCAGTAGATTACAGGGAACTGGGGCCAACGTCCTGACTTTC. Its protein product is CASRLQGTGANVLTF. Complete variable domain (other parts from reference TRBV19 and TRBJ2-6): DGGITQSPKYLFRKEGQNVTLSCEQNLNHDAMYWYRQDPGQGLRLIYYSQIVNDFQKGDIAEGYSVSREKKESFPLTVTSAQKNPTAFYLCASRLQGTGANVLTFGAGSRLTVL.

V and J are TRBV27 and TRBJ1-1, with TRBD1 as a possible D gene (6 bases). The CDR3 extends over 13 amino acids. Per the germline V gene, CDR1 is MNHEY and CDR2 is SMNVEV (reference sequence). Deletions cut 0 bases from V and 7 bases from J, with 9 bases between. CDR3 coding DNA: TGTGCCAGCAGTTTATCCCACAGGGTTGAAGCTTTCTTT. Translation gives CASSLSHRVEAFF.

The V and J genes are TRBV6-5 and TRBJ1-2; possibly TRBD1 for D (5 bases). Germline CDR1 and CDR2: MNHEY and SVGAGI. With 5 bases removed from V and 8 bases from J, the gap between germline ends came to 15 bases. The CDR3 runs to 13 residues. Here the CDR3 DNA reads TGTGCCAGCAGTAAGACAGATTATGCGGGCTACACCTTC. This gives the protein CASSKTDYAGYTF.

V usage is TRBV24-1 and J usage is TRBJ1-5; D perhaps matches TRBD1 (6 bases). CDR3 size: 12 residues. Germline V gives CDR1 KGHDR, CDR2 SFDVKD. V was pared by 5 bases and J by 11 bases, with 12 bases between. In DNA, the CDR3 is TGTGCCACCAGTGGACTAGGGGGGGCCCAGCATTTT. This sequence encodes CATSGLGGAQHF.

The gene calls are TRBV18 and TRBJ2-1; 9 nucleotides align to TRBD2. This CDR3 has 15 residues. V lost 2 bases and J lost 3; bases outside the gene matches: 2. Germline loops: CDR1 KGHSH, CDR2 LQKENI. The CDR3 DNA reads TGTGCCAGCTCACCAGCGGGGGGGGACTACAATGAGCAGTTCTTC. The encoded protein is CASSPAGGDYNEQFF.

The chain recombines TRBV6-2 or TRBV6-3 with TRBJ2-2; TRBD1 agrees at 7 bases. Germline-derived CDR1 and CDR2 are MNHEY and SVGEGT. The length of the CDR3 is 15 residues. The trim removed 6 bases at V and 5 bases at J, leaving 9 bases unmatched. CDR3 amino acids: CASSLQGYRTGELFF. The CDR3, as DNA: TGTGCCAGCAGCCTACAGGGGTATCGGACCGGGGAGCTGTTTTTT.

The chain has TRBV4-1 and TRBJ1-5; 7 nucleotides align to TRBD1. V lost 6 bases to trimming and J lost 3 bases; unmatched junction nucleotides: 5. Per germline, CDR1 MGHRA and CDR2 YSYEKL. The CDR3 is made up of 14 amino acids. CDR3 protein: CASSTGQINQPQHF. CDR3 bases: TGCGCCAGCAGTACGGGACAGATCAATCAGCCCCAGCATTTT.

This sequence joins TRBV24-1 and TRBJ2-1, with D perhaps TRBD2 (6 bases). CDR3 length: 16 residues. Deletions cut 6 bases from V and 2 bases from J, with 16 bases between. Germline values: CDR1 KGHDR, CDR2 SFDVKD. This CDR3 is CATSPGAKGAYNEQFF. The CDR3 DNA reads as TGTGCCACCAGTCCGGGAGCCAAGGGCGCCTACAATGAGCAGTTCTTC.

V usage is TRBV4-1 and J usage is TRBJ1-5; 7 bases are a match to TRBD1. Germline trimming cut 4 bases from V and 4 bases from J; bases unmatched to any gene: 16. This CDR3 is 18 amino acids long. CDR1 is MGHRA and CDR2 is YSYEKL in the germline V gene. CDR3 region: CASSRSPTDRSRNQPQHF. The DNA for the CDR3 is TGCGCCAGCAGCCGCTCACCAACGGACAGGTCACGGAATCAGCCCCAGCATTTT.